This TCR beta chain originates from a study of cytomegalovirus exposure and HLA in healthy donors. The overall study: A prior study identified roughly 110 million unique TCR beta sequences from about 179 million T cells.

Germline V CDR1 and CDR2: SGHRS, YFSETQ. V gave up 4 bases and J gave up 8 bases; unmatched junction bases: 8. The CDR3 is 14 amino acids. Comments on this clone: As yet, its antigen is unknown.

Findings of the study overall: About 87% or about 30% of the time was how often most TCR beta V segments were productive, according to an earlier analysis. There were some V segments, including TRBV6-2 and TRBV6-3, excluded as indistinguishable. An apparent linkage of common viral pathogens to several of the most significant clusters emerged in a later analysis.

PCR used 60 Vbeta primers and 13 Jbeta primers. Clones were sequenced by immunoSEQ multiplex PCR, and TCRdb holds only the in-frame ones, with some missing. The data contain 150,000 to 200,000 clones, about 79% of them singletons. The V and J genes are TRBV5-1 and TRBJ2-1; 8 bases map to TRBD1. The material sequenced was PBMCs. The source of this sequence is a man aged 35 to 55 in good health and CMV-seropositive. CDR3 residues: CASSPGQAGDEQFF. The CDR3 DNA follows: TGCGCCAGCAGCCCGGGACAGGCTGGGGATGAGCAGTTCTTC.